Below are 13 T cell receptor beta chains sequenced from a single sample in a study of technical replicates of blood from a few donors. Generated by immunoSEQ multiplex PCR, the TCRdb table keeps only in-frame clones and is missing some. The table records approximately 15,000 clones, 80% to 85% of them present only once. Sequencing input: PBMCs. The origin of the receptors is a human donor in good health.

V gene TRBV6-5 combines with J gene TRBJ2-1, with D possibly TRBD2 on 5 matching bases. The germline gives CDR1 MNHEY, CDR2 SVGAGI. The V end was cut by 6 bases, the J end by 8 bases, with 14 bases between. The CDR3 loop spans 13 amino acids. As DNA, the CDR3 is TGTGCCAGCAGGACGGGCCACGGGGATGAGCAGTTCTTC. It translates to CASRTGHGDEQFF.

The V gene is TRBV30, the J gene TRBJ1-1; weak D call: TRBD1 (5 bases). CDR1 is GTSNPN and CDR2 is SVGIG in the germline V gene (reference sequence). Trimming left V 2 bases short and J 3 bases short, with 10 bases between. This CDR3 region has 13 residues. The CDR3 region is CAWSRGGDTEAFF. In nucleotides, the CDR3 is TGTGCCTGGAGTCGTGGGGGGGACACTGAAGCTTTCTTT.

The rearrangement links TRBV9 to TRBJ2-2, with 10 bases that match TRBD1. The ends lost 0 bases at V and 5 bases at J; junction bases unmatched: 4. Per germline, CDR1 SGDLS and CDR2 YYNGEE. The CDR3 extends over 16 amino acids. The CDR3 sequence is CASSVAWGQGTGELFF. The CDR3 coding sequence is TGTGCCAGCAGCGTAGCTTGGGGACAGGGGACCGGGGAGCTGTTTTTT.

The chain uses TRBV27 and TRBJ1-1; 12 bases map to TRBD1. V trimming: 5 bases; J trimming: 5 bases; junction bases outside the gene matches: 9. The CDR3 contains 16 residues. CDR1 is MNHEY, CDR2 SMNVEV, per germline (reference sequence). The chain's CDR3 is CASSNPGQGAWTEAFF. CDR3 sequence (DNA): TGTGCCAGCAGTAACCCGGGACAGGGGGCTTGGACTGAAGCTTTCTTT.

The rearrangement links TRBV5-1 to TRBJ2-7, with D perhaps matching TRBD1 (6 bases). The CDR3 covers 14 residues. Trimming pared 0 bases from V and 5 bases from J, leaving 12 bases between. Looked up from germline, CDR1 is SGHRS and CDR2 is YFSETQ. For the CDR3, the DNA is TGCGCCAGCAGCTTGGCAGGGGCCGGGAACGAGCAGTACTTC. This gives the protein CASSLAGAGNEQYF.

The chain links TRBV28 to TRBJ1-3; D remains unclear. Germline assignment: CDR1 MDHEN and CDR2 SYDVKM. The CDR3 totals 15 residues. Trimming cost V 5 bases and J 4 bases, with 15 bases left between them. The CDR3 nucleotides read TGTGCCAGCAGTCCCCCTAGCATCTCGGGAAACACCATATATTTT. It codes for CASSPPSISGNTIYF.

The chain combines TRBV7-2 with TRBJ2-1, with TRBD2 identical over 11 bases. V shed 8 bases and J 4 bases; nucleotides not matched to a gene: 4. Looked up from germline, CDR1 is SGHTA and CDR2 is FQGNSA. This CDR3 is built from 14 residues. The CDR3 loop reads CASRGLAEYNEQFF. The CDR3 coding sequence is TGTGCCAGCCGGGGACTAGCGGAGTACAATGAGCAGTTCTTC.

The chain carries TRBV7-2 and TRBJ2-5; 8 positions match TRBD2. V gave up 1 base and J gave up 0 bases; unmatched junction bases: 1. The V gene's germline CDR1 is SGHTA and CDR2 FQGNSA. This CDR3 is 15 amino acids long. CDR3 nucleotide sequence: TGTGCCAGCAGCTTAGTAGCGGGGTACCAAGAGACCCAGTACTTC. Protein product: CASSLVAGYQETQYF.

The chain couples TRBV30 to TRBJ2-3; D is unresolved. V lost 0 bases and J lost 0, with 4 bases in between. The CDR3 covers 13 residues. CDR1 is GTSNPN, CDR2 SVGIG, per germline (reference sequence). CDR3 sequence: CAWSVHSTDTQYF. The CDR3 DNA is TGTGCCTGGAGTGTACACAGCACAGATACGCAGTATTTT.

J is TRBJ2-7 and V is TRBV7-9; D may be TRBD2 (5 bases). The V end was cut by 3 bases, the J end by 6 bases, with 15 bases between. The CDR3 runs 14 residues. Germline lookup yields CDR1 SEHNR and CDR2 FQNEAQ (reference sequence). The CDR3 DNA sequence: TGTGCCAGCAGCTTTCAAGGGTCTGGGAGCGAGCAGTACTTC. Its translation: CASSFQGSGSEQYF.

This rearrangement joins TRBV19 to TRBJ2-2; 13 positions agree with TRBD2. Germline CDR1 and CDR2: LNHDA and SQIVND (reference sequence). Trimming removed 6 bases from V and 5 bases from J; junction bases left unmatched: 6. This CDR3 region has 16 residues. CDR3 bases: TGTGCCAGTAGCTTAACTAGCGGGAGGGGTACCGGGGAGCTGTTTTTT. This translates into CASSLTSGRGTGELFF.

CDR3 in DNA: TGCGCCAGCAGCGGAAGACAGGGTACGCTCCGGGAAAAACTGTTTTTT. Its protein is CASSGRQGTLREKLFF. The genes are TRBV10-2 and TRBJ1-4; 7 nucleotides align to TRBD1. Germline CDR1 and CDR2: WSHSY and SAAADI. V shed 6 bases and J 8 bases; nucleotides not matched to a gene: 15. The length of the CDR3 is 16 residues.

This chain connects TRBV7-6 to TRBJ2-7, with 7 bases identical to TRBD2. The CDR3 has 19 residues. Germline CDR1 and CDR2: SGHVS and FNYEAQ. V dropped 0 bases and J dropped 0; count of bases not matched to a gene: 14. The CDR3 protein is CASSLAVGYGGGSSYEQYF. CDR3 bases: TGTGCCAGCAGCTTAGCCGTCGGGTATGGGGGGGGAAGCTCCTACGAGCAGTACTTC.